These 6 T cell receptor beta chains came from one sample sequenced in a study of shared clonotypes between healthy human individuals. The repertoire was sequenced with immunoSEQ multiplex PCR; TCRdb's copy has only in-frame clones and lacks some. The sample records more than 550,000 clones, around 90% being singletons. Positively selected for CCR7, the CD45RO-negative cells used as naive CD8 cells excluded terminally differentiated effector memory CD45RA+ cells. The sample taken for sequencing was naive CD8+ T cells sorted from blood. All receptors derive from a man aged 25 to 40 in good health.

This chain joins TRBV27 and TRBJ2-6; D remains ambiguous. Germline V gives CDR1 MNHEY, CDR2 SMNVEV (reference sequence). The CDR3 covers 15 residues. V lost 2 bases and J 0 bases, leaving 5 bases between the germline ends. Here the CDR3 reads CASSLMASGANVLTF. CDR3 nucleotides: TGTGCCAGCAGTTTAATGGCCTCTGGGGCCAACGTCCTGACTTTC.

This clone was seen a handful of times. This sequence joins TRBV5-1 and TRBJ2-7; the D gene is possibly TRBD2 (6 bases). CDR3 length equals 13 residues. Germline CDR1 SGHRS, CDR2 YFSETQ. V lost 5 bases, J lost 3 bases, and 12 bases lay in between. In nucleotides, the CDR3 is TGCGCCAGCAGTGGGGACTCCGTCTACGAGCAGTACTTC. The encoded protein is CASSGDSVYEQYF.

This chain connects TRBV7-6 to TRBJ2-2, with D possibly TRBD2 on 5 matching bases. The V gene's germline CDR1 is SGHVS and CDR2 FNYEAQ. The CDR3 totals 16 residues. V dropped 0 bases and J dropped 1 base, with 9 bases sitting between them. The DNA of the CDR3 is TGTGCCAGCAGCTTAGCGTGGGCGGGGAACACCGGGGAGCTGTTTTTT. This codes for CASSLAWAGNTGELFF.

This chain joins TRBV14 and TRBJ2-2; 9 positions agree with TRBD2. J was trimmed by 7 bases and V by 4 bases; bases with no gene match: 7. Germline V gives CDR1 SGHDN, CDR2 FVKESK. The CDR3 is 15 amino acids. The CDR3: CASSLWTSEGGELFF. In DNA, the CDR3 is TGTGCCAGCAGCCTTTGGACTAGCGAAGGCGGGGAGCTGTTTTTT. Filled out from reference TRBV14 and TRBJ2-2, the complete variable domain reads EAGVTQFPSHSVIEKGQTVTLRCDPISGHDNLYWYRRVMGKEIKFLLHFVKESKQDESGMPNNRFLAERTGGTYSTLKVQPAELEDSGVYFCASSLWTSEGGELFFGEGSRLTVL.

The chain recombines TRBV6-5 with TRBJ2-5; D may be TRBD2 (6 bases). The CDR3 is made up of 14 amino acids. CDR1 MNHEY and CDR2 SVGAGI come from the germline V gene. V lost 7 bases to trimming and J lost 4 bases, with 16 bases between them. CDR3 bases: TGTGCCAGCACCCTCGCGGAGGGTTTAGAGACCCAGTACTTC. Protein product: CASTLAEGLETQYF.

The rearrangement links TRBV4-3 to TRBJ2-7; 10 bases agree with TRBD2. This CDR3 is 18 amino acids long. CDR1 and CDR2 (germline): LGHNA, YSLEER. The V segment lost 1 base and the J segment 1 base; nucleotides outside the gene matches: 10. The CDR3 reads CASSQALGGTSESYEQYF. CDR3 sequence (DNA): TGCGCCAGCAGCCAAGCGTTAGGCGGGACTAGCGAATCCTACGAGCAGTACTTC.